The 11 T cell receptor beta chains below were found in one sample sequenced in a study of T cell repertoires in cytomegalovirus infection. TCRdb recomputed calls from the reads with MiXCR, one row per CDR3 protein. The sample lists almost 550,000 distinct CDR3 sequences, approximately 15% seen once, with 20% to 30% in the top ten. Sequencing used CD8+ T cells from PBMCs. These receptors came from a human donor in good health (CMV status not recorded). Some clones in this sample may be carry-over from other donors' samples.

This clonotype was detected ten times or more. V is TRBV14 and J is TRBJ2-2, with 7 bases fitting TRBD2. Looked up from germline, CDR1 is SGHDN and CDR2 is FVKESK. This CDR3 comprises 13 residues. Trimming cost V 6 bases and J 5 bases; bases outside gene matches: 3. The CDR3 DNA sequence: TGTGCCAGCAGTGGACTAGGGACCGGGGAGCTGTTTTTT. Translation: CASSGLGTGELFF.

The sample holds many counts of this clonotype. This rearrangement joins TRBV27 to TRBJ1-1, with D possibly matching TRBD1 (5 bases). Germline-derived CDR1 and CDR2 are MNHEY and SMNVEV (reference sequence). The V end lost 0 bases, the J end lost 1 base, and 9 bases lay between the germline ends. The CDR3 runs to 15 residues. In DNA, the CDR3 is TGTGCCAGCAGTTTATCAGGGGCTGGGAACACTGAAGCTTTCTTT. Its translation: CASSLSGAGNTEAFF.

This clonotype occurred a few times. The V gene is TRBV2, the J gene TRBJ2-5; D could derive from TRBD1 or TRBD2 (6 bases each). Germline V gives CDR1 SNHLY, CDR2 FYNNEI. V lost 8 bases to trimming and J lost 5 bases, with 21 bases between them. The length of the CDR3 is 15 residues. CDR3 coding DNA: TGTGCCAGCGGAATCGACAGGCGCGGGAAGGAGACCCAGTACTTC. This sequence encodes CASGIDRRGKETQYF. Using reference TRBV2 and TRBJ2-5 for the parts outside the CDR3, the full variable domain is EPEVTQTPSHQVTQMGQEVILRCVPISNHLYFYWYRQILGQKVEFLVSFYNNEISEKSEIFDDQFSVERPDGSNFTLKIRSTKLEDSAMYFCASGIDRRGKETQYFGPGTRLLVL.

This rearrangement joins TRBV20-1 to TRBJ2-7; the match to TRBD1 covers 7 bases. CDR1 and CDR2 (germline): DFQATT, SNEGSKA (reference sequence). This CDR3 contains 14 residues. In DNA, the CDR3 is TGCAGCCTTCCCGGGGACAGCCCTAATTGGGAGCAGTACTTC. Residues: CSLPGDSPNWEQYF.

This chain joins TRBV11-2 and TRBJ2-7, with D maybe TRBD1 (5 bases). Germline CDR1 SGHAT, CDR2 FQNNGV. The CDR3 length is 15 residues. V shed 3 bases and J shed 5 bases, with 17 bases lying between them. The CDR3 sequence: CASSFLVTQVNEQYF. The CDR3 DNA reads TGTGCCAGCAGCTTCCTCGTGACACAGGTTAACGAGCAGTACTTC.

As for this clonotype: Likely a read error: the CDR3 ends without its conserved phenylalanine or tryptophan. The chain carries TRBV3-1 and TRBJ2-7; D ambiguous. CDR1 is LGHDT and CDR2 is YNNKEL in the germline V gene (reference sequence). CDR3 length: 13 residues. The V and J ends lost 0 bases and 4 bases respectively, with 7 bases between them. The CDR3 reads CASSQENSYEQYL. CDR3 in DNA: TGTGCCAGCAGCCAAGAGAACAGTTACGAGCAGTACTTA.

The sample holds a few counts of this clonotype. The V call is TRBV27, the J call TRBJ1-2; D remains unclear. Trimming cost V 3 bases and J 1 base, with 12 bases left between them. The length of the CDR3 is 15 residues. CDR1 MNHEY and CDR2 SMNVEV come from the germline V gene (reference sequence). The chain's CDR3 is CASSFTPGNNYGYTF. The CDR3 DNA reads as TGTGCCAGCAGTTTTACGCCGGGTAATAACTATGGCTACACCTTC.

J is TRBJ1-2 and V is TRBV5-4; TRBD1 is a possible D gene (5 bases). The germline V gene encodes CDR1 SGHNT and CDR2 YYREEE (reference sequence). Deletions cut 6 bases from V and 8 bases from J, with 17 bases between. This CDR3 contains 13 residues. The CDR3: CASTPGAALGYTF. CDR3 bases: TGTGCCAGCACCCCCGGGGCCGCTTTAGGCTACACCTTC.

This sequence joins TRBV6-5 and TRBJ2-5, with TRBD1 matching 7 bases. Germline CDR1 and CDR2: MNHEY and SVGAGI. The CDR3 is 15 amino acids. With 4 bases clipped from V and 4 bases from J, the junction kept 9 bases outside the gene matches. The CDR3 DNA reads as TGTGCCAGCAGTTCATTGTACAGGGGTGGAGAGACCCAGTACTTC. As protein: CASSSLYRGGETQYF.

This clonotype was counted many times. V usage is TRBV4-1 and J usage is TRBJ2-3, with 9 bases lining up with TRBD1. The V and J ends lost 4 bases and 2 bases, in that order; junction bases with no gene match: 4. CDR3 length: 15 amino acids. CDR1 is MGHRA and CDR2 is YSYEKL in the germline V gene. The CDR3 sequence is CASSPGQGFTDTQYF. CDR3 coding DNA: TGCGCCAGCAGCCCGGGACAGGGCTTCACAGATACGCAGTATTTT.

This clonotype appeared a few times. The chain uses TRBV19 and TRBJ1-6; D not certain. The germline V gene has CDR1 LNHDA and CDR2 SQIVND (reference sequence). CDR3 length: 13 residues. The ends were cut back, 5 bases at V and 6 bases at J, with 8 bases in the middle. In DNA form, the CDR3 reads TGTGCCAGTAGTGAGGGCGTTAATTCACCCCTCCACTTT. Translation: CASSEGVNSPLHF.